The 25 T cell receptor beta chains below come from one sample, sequenced in a study of early T cells in non-severe SARS-CoV-2 infection. TCRdb passed the 5' RACE reads through MiXCR, listing each CDR3 protein once. The sample contains 84,000 or so distinct CDR3 sequences, 11% to 15% of which appear only once. Sequencing was performed on whole blood. Receptors were obtained from an adult who was a healthcare worker with PCR-confirmed SARS-CoV-2 infection or an uninfected control (not recorded which).

This clonotype came up a few times. V is TRBV3-1 and J is TRBJ2-1; a weak D match, TRBD2 (7 bases). V lost 3 bases to trimming and J lost 3 bases, with 9 bases between them. This CDR3 comprises 14 residues. The germline V gene encodes CDR1 LGHDT and CDR2 YNNKEL (reference sequence). The CDR3 is CASSQRGHYNEQFF. CDR3 DNA: TGTGCCAGCAGCCAGCGGGGGCACTACAATGAGCAGTTCTTC.

The rearrangement joins TRBV6-2 or TRBV6-3 to TRBJ1-2, with D possibly TRBD1 on 6 matching bases. There are 13 residues in the CDR3. In germline, CDR1 is MNHEY, CDR2 SVGEGT. V shed 7 bases and J shed 4 bases, with 13 bases lying between them. In DNA form, the CDR3 reads TGTGCCAGCAAACCGCAGGGGACCTATGGCTACACCTTC. Encoded protein: CASKPQGTYGYTF.

The CDR3: CSVGGEETQYF. CDR3 nucleotide sequence: TGCAGCGTCGGCGGGGAAGAGACCCAGTACTTC. The chain is built from TRBV29-1 and TRBJ2-5; D is possibly TRBD2 (6 bases). Germline lookup yields CDR1 SQVTM and CDR2 ANQGSEA. This CDR3 is built from 11 residues. V was shortened by 6 bases and J by 3 bases, with 8 bases between the two germline ends.

This clonotype turned up a few times. The chain is built from TRBV7-2 and TRBJ2-7, with D perhaps matching TRBD1 (5 bases). Per the germline V gene, CDR1 is SGHTA and CDR2 is FQGNSA. The V and J ends lost 5 bases and 6 bases respectively, with 14 bases between them. The CDR3 extends over 13 amino acids. CDR3: CASSRPGLPEQYF. Written as DNA, the CDR3 is TGTGCCAGCAGCCGCCCAGGGCTCCCCGAGCAGTACTTC.

The CDR3 sequence: CASSYTLNAIPNTEAFF. The CDR3 DNA reads TGTGCCAGCAGTTACACCCTCAACGCAATACCGAACACTGAAGCTTTCTTT. The chain uses TRBV6-5 and TRBJ1-1; unclear D gene. The V gene's germline CDR1 is MNHEY and CDR2 SVGAGI. Trimming took 2 bases from V and 1 from J, leaving 17 bases between them. This CDR3 has 17 residues.

In its sample, this clonotype was seen a few times. This chain uses TRBV5-1 with TRBJ2-2; possible D gene TRBD2, 6 bases. Trimming stripped 7 bases from V and 3 bases from J, with 10 bases between. The germline CDR1 and CDR2 sequences are SGHRS and YFSETQ. CDR3 length equals 13 residues. CDR3 sequence reads: CASQWGDTGELFF. The CDR3 bases are TGCGCCAGCCAGTGGGGGGACACCGGGGAGCTGTTTTTT.

J is TRBJ1-6 and V is TRBV12-3 or TRBV12-4, with no clear D. V was clipped by 8 bases and J by 12 bases, with 14 bases between them. The CDR3 sequence is 12 residues long. Written as DNA, the CDR3 is TGTGCCAGCTCATACCCGGGCCGACCCCTCCACTTT. It encodes CASSYPGRPLHF.

This clonotype came up a few times. V is TRBV7-9 and J is TRBJ1-5; D possibly corresponds to TRBD1 (5 bases). Germline V gene data show CDR1 as SEHNR and CDR2 as FQNEAQ (reference sequence). CDR3 size: 14 residues. The V gene lost 6 bases and the J gene lost 1 base, with 10 bases spanning the gap. For the CDR3, the DNA is TGTGCCAGCAGTGACCGGGACAGCAATCAGCCCCAGCATTTT. Translated, it gives CASSDRDSNQPQHF.

This clonotype has just a few counts. The chain recombines TRBV7-3 with TRBJ1-4; D remains ambiguous. This CDR3 contains 15 residues. Germline V gene lookup returns CDR1 SGHTA and CDR2 FQGTGA. V lost 7 bases, J lost 6 bases, and 18 bases lay in between. CDR3 sequence reads: CASTRPGRSDEKLFF. CDR3 nucleotides: TGTGCCAGCACCCGACCCGGACGGTCTGATGAAAAACTGTTTTTT.

The chain is built from TRBV2 and TRBJ1-6; a possible D gene is TRBD1 (5 bases). Per the germline V gene, CDR1 is SNHLY and CDR2 is FYNNEI. Trimming removed 5 bases from V and 7 bases from J, with 18 bases in between. The CDR3 contains 16 residues. CDR3 DNA: TGTGCCAGCAGTCTCGATTCAGGGAGGTTGAATTCACCCCTCCACTTT. Its protein is CASSLDSGRLNSPLHF.

The chain is built from TRBV9 and TRBJ1-1; D ambiguous. CDR3 size: 12 residues. Germline V gives CDR1 SGDLS, CDR2 YYNGEE. The V end lost 0 bases, the J end lost 5 bases, and 5 bases lay between the germline ends. The CDR3 is CASSVEGTEAFF. The CDR3 DNA follows: TGTGCCAGCAGCGTAGAAGGGACTGAAGCTTTCTTT.

This clonotype has just a few counts. The chain employs TRBV20-1 and TRBJ1-1; TRBD1 aligns across 11 bases. This CDR3 is 18 amino acids long. The junction had 14 bases not matched to a gene; V was cut back by 1 base and J by 4 bases. Germline CDR1 and CDR2: DFQATT and SNEGSKA (reference sequence). The CDR3 protein is CSARGRTGGATVGTEAFF. The CDR3 DNA reads TGCAGTGCTAGAGGGAGGACAGGGGGCGCAACTGTAGGCACTGAAGCTTTCTTT.

The chain couples TRBV10-3 to TRBJ2-7; D is undetermined. There are 15 residues in the CDR3. Germline V CDR1 and CDR2: ENHRY, SYGVKD. V was pared by 2 bases and J by 2 bases, with 13 bases between. CDR3 DNA: TGTGCCATCAGTGAGGTTTTAGCTGTACCCTACGAGCAGTACTTC. Translation: CAISEVLAVPYEQYF.

The CDR3 loop reads CASSLIGLAGGTDTQYF. CDR3 in DNA: TGCGCCAGCAGCCTTATCGGACTAGCGGGGGGCACAGATACGCAGTATTTT. The chain couples TRBV5-1 to TRBJ2-3; TRBD2 matches at 13 bases. In germline, CDR1 is SGHRS, CDR2 YFSETQ. This CDR3 comprises 17 residues. J was trimmed by 1 base and V by 4 bases; bases with no gene match: 6.

This clonotype was recorded at least ten times. The rearrangement uses TRBV7-2 and TRBJ2-7; no clear D gene. V lost 2 bases and J lost 0, with 11 bases in between. This CDR3 is built from 15 residues. Germline CDR1 is SGHTA and CDR2 is FQGNSA. CDR3 loop: CASSLQSTSSYEQYF. The CDR3 nucleotides are TGTGCCAGCAGCTTACAATCGACCAGCTCCTACGAGCAGTACTTC.

J is TRBJ2-7 and V is TRBV7-2, with 9 bases that match TRBD1. V trimming: 5 bases; J trimming: 2 bases; junction bases outside the gene matches: 4. CDR3 length: 14 amino acids. CDR1 and CDR2 from the germline V gene are SGHTA and FQGNSA. The CDR3 protein is CASSHRGLTYEQYF. The CDR3 coding sequence is TGTGCCAGCAGCCACAGGGGGCTAACCTACGAGCAGTACTTC.

This chain connects TRBV18 to TRBJ1-3, with no clear D. V shed 3 bases and J shed 0 bases, with 18 bases lying between them. Germline values: CDR1 KGHSH, CDR2 LQKENI. The CDR3 covers 18 residues. In DNA form, the CDR3 reads TGTGCCAGCTCACCCCACCCGGTTGGGGAAGGCTCTGGAAACACCATATATTTT. Translating gives CASSPHPVGEGSGNTIYF.

The chain is built from TRBV7-9 and TRBJ1-1; 7 bases agree with TRBD1. The length of the CDR3 is 11 residues. V lost 4 bases to trimming and J lost 7 bases; unmatched junction nucleotides: 0. Germline CDR1 is SEHNR and CDR2 is FQNEAQ (reference sequence). CDR3 in DNA: TGTGCCAGCAGCTGGGACAGTGAAGCTTTCTTT. It yields the protein CASSWDSEAFF.

This clonotype has a count of ten or more. The chain is built from TRBV29-1 and TRBJ2-1; D call uncertain. The germline V gene has CDR1 SQVTM and CDR2 ANQGSEA. Trimming shortened V by 6 bases and J by 10 bases, and 13 bases separated the two germline ends. This CDR3 region has 11 residues. The CDR3 reads CSVIGGYEQFF. In nucleotides, the CDR3 is TGCAGCGTCATAGGCGGTTACGAGCAGTTCTTC.

The V and J genes are TRBV7-8 and TRBJ2-5; no clear D. The length of the CDR3 is 12 residues. V was trimmed by 2 bases and J by 2 bases, leaving 3 bases between them. Germline CDR1 and CDR2: SGHVS and FQNEAQ. DNA of the CDR3: TGTGCCAGCAGCTTATATCAAGAGACCCAGTACTTC. Its translation: CASSLYQETQYF.

The rearrangement links TRBV3-1 to TRBJ2-1; D is unresolved. The CDR3 runs to 14 residues. Germline V gene data show CDR1 as LGHDT and CDR2 as YNNKEL (reference sequence). The V end lost 0 bases, the J end lost 10 bases, and 13 bases lay between the germline ends. The CDR3 region has the DNA TGTGCCAGCAGCCAAGATCCTCGGCGGAGAGAGCAGTTCTTC. Translating gives CASSQDPRRREQFF.

The gene calls are TRBV7-2 and TRBJ2-3, with D tentatively TRBD2 (6 bases). The CDR3 is 15 residues long. V lost 5 bases and J lost 4, with 16 bases in between. CDR1 and CDR2 from the germline V gene are SGHTA and FQGNSA. The CDR3 DNA is TGTGCCAGCAGCCCCAGGACTACCCAACCAGATACGCAGTATTTT. Amino acid sequence: CASSPRTTQPDTQYF.

This clonotype appeared a single time. A much larger clone differs from this one at a single base, so this may be a read error. No conserved phenylalanine or tryptophan ends this CDR3, so it is likely a read error. This sequence joins TRBV7-9 and TRBJ2-5, with D unclear. Germline lookup yields CDR1 SEHNR and CDR2 FQNEAQ (reference sequence). The length of the CDR3 is 13 residues. Trimming pared 1 base from V and 2 bases from J, leaving 5 bases between. The CDR3 region is CASSLGSQETQYL. The CDR3, as DNA: TGTGCCAGCAGCTTAGGGTCTCAAGAGACCCAGTACTTA.

The chain uses TRBV3-1 and TRBJ2-5; perhaps TRBD2 as D (5 bases). This CDR3 is 14 amino acids long. The V and J ends lost 4 bases and 1 base respectively, with 10 bases between them. Per germline, CDR1 LGHDT and CDR2 YNNKEL (reference sequence). CDR3 nucleotides: TGTGCCAGCAGCCGGCGGGTAACCCAAGAGACCCAGTACTTC. The encoded protein is CASSRRVTQETQYF.

This clonotype was seen a handful of times. J is TRBJ2-2 and V is TRBV6-2 or TRBV6-3, with D unclear. CDR1 and CDR2 (germline): MNHEY, SVGEGT. Trimming left V 3 bases short and J 3 bases short, with 8 bases between. This CDR3 is built from 14 residues. The CDR3 DNA follows: TGTGCCAGCAGTTATTTTTCGGACACCGGGGAGCTGTTTTTT. Translation gives CASSYFSDTGELFF.